This T cell receptor (beta chain) emerged from a study of early T cells in non-severe SARS-CoV-2 infection. Overall study context: Sequencing was performed on bulk RNA from unsorted whole blood, leaving chains unpaired.

The CDR3 extends over 14 amino acids. From germline, CDR1 is SNHLY and CDR2 FYNNEI. Trimming removed 7 bases at V and 2 bases at J, with 13 bases between. The library protocol tagged individual cDNA molecules with unique molecular identifiers. TCRdb re-derived calls from the 5' RACE reads in MiXCR, one entry per CDR3 protein. The data contain some 66,000 distinct CDR3 sequences, approximately 10% of them singletons. Remarks on this clonotype: The antigen is not known.

Study-wide points: The VDJdb matching leaned toward anti-spike CD8 responses and overlooked private and CD4 specificities.

The sample consisted of whole blood. The chain uses TRBV2 and TRBJ2-3, with D maybe TRBD2 (6 bases). The TCR originated in an adult who was a healthcare worker with PCR-confirmed SARS-CoV-2 infection or an uninfected control (not recorded which). The CDR3 spells CASNWDSSTDTQYF. CDR3 bases: TGTGCCAGCAATTGGGACTCGTCCACAGATACGCAGTATTTT.